This is a list of T cell receptor beta chains from one sample in a study of vaccination effects on CD4 cells after COVID-19. TCRdb's table, derived via immunoSEQ multiplex PCR, lists solely in-frame clones and lacks some. The data contain 74,000 or so clones, about four fifths of them singletons. Antigen specificity for these receptors is unknown. The sequencing here drew on CD4+ T cells from PBMCs cultured with SARS-CoV-2 spike peptides, taken before COVID-19 vaccination. The receptors derive from a human donor who received a COVID-19 vaccine. CDR3s include the opening cysteine and the closing phenylalanine or tryptophan. Each record gives: V gene, D gene, J gene, clone size, CDR3 DNA, CDR3 protein. D genes are given only for firm matches. The size field is filled for only some rows; it gives once, few, many or a size class.

>TRBV18|NA|TRBJ1-1|NA
TGTGCCAGCTCACCACTTTCGGGTGCCGCGAAGACTGAAGCTTTCTTT
CASSPLSGAAKTEAFF
>TRBV27|TRBD1|TRBJ2-1|NA
TGTGCCAGCAGTTTGAGGCAGGGGGCCTACAATGAGCAGTTCTTC
CASSLRQGAYNEQFF
>TRBV28|NA|TRBJ1-5|few
TGTGCCAGCAGTTGGGCAGCGAATCAGCCCCAGCATTTT
CASSWAANQPQHF
>TRBV2|TRBD1|TRBJ1-2|NA
TGTGCCAGCAGAGCTGAGGGGGCAGGCTATGGCTACACCTTC
CASRAEGAGYGYTF
>TRBV24-1|NA|TRBJ1-2|NA
TGTGCCACCAGTGCGTCTACCGGTGCGGAGTTCATCTATGGCTACACCTTC
CATSASTGAEFIYGYTF
>TRBV2|NA|TRBJ1-4|few
TGTGCCAGCAGTTATTCTCAAGGTGAAAAACTGTTTTTT
CASSYSQGEKLFF
>TRBV30|TRBD1|TRBJ1-5|NA
TGTGCCTGGAGTGGGGTTGGGACAGGGGTACAGGCCCAGCATTTT
CAWSGVGTGVQAQHF
>TRBV3-1/TRBV3-2|NA|TRBJ1-2|NA
TGTGCCAGCAGCCAAGCAATTGGGAGAACTTTGAACTATGGCTACACCTTC
CASSQAIGRTLNYGYTF
>TRBV29-1|NA|TRBJ1-1|few
TGCAGCGTTGAACATGGTGGGGATGAAGCTTTCTTT
CSVEHGGDEAFF
>TRBV18|TRBD1|TRBJ1-1|NA
TGTGCCAGCTCACCAGGCAGGGGGCGAACGAACACTGAAGCTTTCTTT
CASSPGRGRTNTEAFF
>TRBV9|TRBD1|TRBJ2-3|NA
TGTGCCAGCAGCCCTGGGGACAGGATTAGCACAGATACGCAGTATTTT
CASSPGDRISTDTQYF
>TRBV24-1|NA|TRBJ1-6|NA
TGTGCCACCAGTGGCGGAAATAATTCACCCCTCCACTTT
CATSGGNNSPLHF
>TRBV12-3/TRBV12-4|NA|TRBJ1-1|once
TGTGCCAGCAGTAGTGAACAGGGCACTGAAGCTTTCTTT
CASSSEQGTEAFF
>TRBV2|NA|TRBJ1-1|NA
TGTGCCAGCAGTGAACAGGCTGAAGCTTTCTTT
CASSEQAEAFF
>TRBV6-2/TRBV6-3|NA|TRBJ1-5|NA
TGTGCCAGCAGCCATGGGAGGAAAAACCTTAATAGCAATCAGCCCCAGCATTTT
CASSHGRKNLNSNQPQHF
>TRBV4-1|NA|TRBJ1-3|NA
TGCGCCAGCAGCCAGCCTGGGGCAGGGCGAAACACCATATATTTT
CASSQPGAGRNTIYF
>TRBV30|NA|TRBJ1-1|NA
TGTGCCTGGAGGAAAGGGGAGTGGAACACTGAAGCTTTCTTT
CAWRKGEWNTEAFF
>TRBV15|NA|TRBJ2-3|NA
TGTGCCACCAGCACCGTGAATGCAGATACGCAGTATTTT
CATSTVNADTQYF
>TRBV5-1|TRBD2|TRBJ2-3|NA
TGCGCCAGCAGCTCCGGACTAGCGGGGGATGCCGCAGATACGCAGTATTTT
CASSSGLAGDAADTQYF
>TRBV18|NA|TRBJ2-3|NA
TGTGCCAGCTCACAAGGGACTAGCACAGATACGCAGTATTTT
CASSQGTSTDTQYF
>TRBV6-2/TRBV6-3|NA|TRBJ2-5|NA
TGTGCCAGCAGTTACTTAGGACAAAAACAAGAGACCCAGTACTTC
CASSYLGQKQETQYF
>TRBV7-2|NA|TRBJ2-2|NA
TGTGCCAGCAGCTCTCCAAGGCCTTGGGCCGGGGAGCTGTTTTTT
CASSSPRPWAGELFF
>TRBV28|TRBD1|TRBJ2-3|NA
TGTGCCAGCAGCTGGGGGCCGGGACAGGGTGCCGATACGCAGTATTTT
CASSWGPGQGADTQYF
>TRBV12-5|TRBD2|TRBJ2-5|NA
TGTGCTAGTGCCACCAGCCGACTAGCGGGGCTGCAGGAGACCCAGTACTTC
CASATSRLAGLQETQYF
>TRBV2|NA|TRBJ1-2|NA
TGTGCCAGCAGTGAAAAAACAAAATATGGCTACACCTTC
CASSEKTKYGYTF
>TRBV4-2|TRBD2|TRBJ2-1|once
TGTGCCAGCAGCCAAGATGGCGGGACTAGCGTTAGGAATGAGCAGTTCTTC
CASSQDGGTSVRNEQFF
>TRBV6-5|NA|TRBJ1-2|NA
TGTGCCAGCAGTAGCCCTGGACAGAACTATGGCTACACCTTC
CASSSPGQNYGYTF
>TRBV5-1|TRBD1|TRBJ1-2|NA
TGCGCCAGCCGATCCGGGACAGGTATTATTTATGGCTACACCTTC
CASRSGTGIIYGYTF
>TRBV29-1|TRBD1|TRBJ2-5|NA
TGCAGCGTGGCCGGACAGGGAGTACGGGGACAAGAGACCCAGTACTTC
CSVAGQGVRGQETQYF